The T cell receptor (beta chain) under discussion was sequenced for a study of T cell changes during pregnancy in multiple sclerosis. Generated by immunoSEQ multiplex PCR, the TCRdb table keeps only in-frame clones and is missing some. In the table there are about 12,000 clones, approximately 90% of which are singletons. This clone was detected a few times. The CDR3 runs to 12 residues. Germline lookup yields CDR1 MNHEY and CDR2 SMNVEV (reference sequence). With 5 bases removed from V and 6 bases from J, the gap between germline ends came to 10 bases. The chain combines TRBV27 with TRBJ1-1; possible D gene TRBD1, 5 bases. The receptor was isolated from a female donor in good health, enrolled as a control in a pregnancy study. The input for sequencing was CD8+ T cells from peripheral blood mononuclear cells, taken in the second trimester of pregnancy. CDR3 protein: CASSPQGSEAFF. CDR3 bases: TGTGCCAGCAGTCCTCAGGGATCTGAAGCTTTCTTT.